Listed below are T cell receptor beta chains from one sample, sequenced in a study of OX40 agonist ivuxolimab in advanced cancers. Method: immunoSEQ multiplex PCR; TCRdb's copy keeps in-frame clones and lacks some. In the table there are tens of thousands of clones, more than 75% of which are singletons. Here the sequenced sample was CD4+ or CD8+ T cells sorted from blood, taken in a trial of the OX40 agonist ivuxolimab. These TCRs come from an adult with an advanced solid tumor such as melanoma, head and neck, liver or kidney cancer. CDR3s include the opening cysteine and the closing phenylalanine or tryptophan. Fields, in order: J gene, D gene, V gene, CDR3 protein, CDR3 DNA. A D gene is named only where the DNA matches it firmly.

J: TRBJ2-5
D: TRBD1
V: TRBV6-6
CDR3: CASSDRVQETQYF
DNA: TGTGCCAGCAGCGACAGGGTCCAAGAGACCCAGTACTTC

J: TRBJ2-7
D: TRBD1
V: TRBV7-2
CDR3: CASSLRDSYEQYF
DNA: TGTGCCAGCAGCTTGAGGGACAGCTACGAGCAGTACTTC

J: TRBJ1-6
D: NA
V: TRBV28
CDR3: CASSSFPDDYNSPLHF
DNA: TGTGCCAGCAGTTCTTTCCCGGACGATTATAATTCACCCCTCCACTTT

J: TRBJ1-4
D: NA
V: TRBV4-1
CDR3: CASSQDSVVTQDNEKLFF
DNA: TGCGCCAGCAGCCAAGACTCGGTTGTCACCCAGGATAATGAAAAACTGTTTTTT

J: TRBJ2-2
D: TRBD1
V: TRBV2
CDR3: CASASQGAFNTGELFF
DNA: TGTGCCAGCGCCTCACAGGGGGCCTTCAACACCGGGGAGCTGTTTTTT

J: TRBJ2-5
D: TRBD2
V: TRBV14
CDR3: CASSPGLGETQYF
DNA: TGTGCCAGCAGCCCCGGACTAGGAGAGACCCAGTACTTC

J: TRBJ2-6
D: NA
V: TRBV5-1
CDR3: CASSLVSLSGANVLTF
DNA: TGCGCCAGCAGCTTGGTTTCTCTCTCTGGGGCCAACGTCCTGACTTTC

J: TRBJ1-1
D: NA
V: TRBV28
CDR3: CASTRWENLKNTEAFF
DNA: TGTGCCAGCACAAGATGGGAAAATCTCAAGAACACTGAAGCTTTCTTT

J: TRBJ2-1
D: TRBD1
V: TRBV28
CDR3: CASSLSGRGQRGEQFF
DNA: TGTGCCAGCAGTTTATCGGGCAGGGGGCAAAGGGGTGAGCAGTTCTTC

J: TRBJ2-7
D: NA
V: TRBV29-1
CDR3: CSVDAGVDEQYF
DNA: TGCAGCGTTGATGCAGGGGTAGACGAGCAGTACTTC